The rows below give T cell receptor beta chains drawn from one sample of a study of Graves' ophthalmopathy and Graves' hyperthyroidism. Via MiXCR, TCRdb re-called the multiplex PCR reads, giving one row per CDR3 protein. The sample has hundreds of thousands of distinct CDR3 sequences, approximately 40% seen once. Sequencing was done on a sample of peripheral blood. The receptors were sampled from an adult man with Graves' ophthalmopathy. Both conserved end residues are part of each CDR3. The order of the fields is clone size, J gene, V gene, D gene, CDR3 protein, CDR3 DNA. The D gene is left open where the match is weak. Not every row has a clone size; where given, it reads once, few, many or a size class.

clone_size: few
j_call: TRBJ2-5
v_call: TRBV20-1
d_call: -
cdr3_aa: CSVPLLHGQETQYF
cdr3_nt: TGCAGTGTTCCCCTCCTCCACGGCCAAGAGACCCAGTACTTC

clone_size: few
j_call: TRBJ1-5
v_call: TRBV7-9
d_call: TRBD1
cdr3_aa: CASSSPTGGGNQPQHF
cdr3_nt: TGTGCCAGCAGCTCACCGACAGGGGGTGGGAATCAGCCCCAGCATTTT

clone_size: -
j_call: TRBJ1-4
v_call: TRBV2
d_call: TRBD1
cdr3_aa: CASSMSGQVPNEKLFF
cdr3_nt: TGCGCCAGCAGCATGTCGGGACAGGTTCCGAATGAAAAACTGTTTTTT

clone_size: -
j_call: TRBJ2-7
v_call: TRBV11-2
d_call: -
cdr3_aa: CASSPHPLGFESGYEQYF
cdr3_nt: TGTGCCAGCAGCCCCCACCCCTTGGGGTTCGAATCGGGGTACGAGCAGTACTTC

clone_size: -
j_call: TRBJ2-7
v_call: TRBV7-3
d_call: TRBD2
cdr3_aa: CASSPSGSVGERYF
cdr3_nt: TGTGCCAGCAGCCCTAGCGGGAGTGTGGGCGAGCGGTACTTC

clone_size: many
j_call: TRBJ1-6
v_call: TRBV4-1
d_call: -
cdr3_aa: CASSQWEGNSPLHF
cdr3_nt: TGCGCCAGCAGCCAATGGGAAGGTAATTCACCCCTCCACTTT

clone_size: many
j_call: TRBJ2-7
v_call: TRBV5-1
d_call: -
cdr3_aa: CASSAGEASYEQYF
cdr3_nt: TGCGCCAGCAGCGCAGGGGAGGCCTCCTACGAGCAGTACTTC

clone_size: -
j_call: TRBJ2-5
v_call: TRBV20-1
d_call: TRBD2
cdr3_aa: CSAATSGRAVETQYF
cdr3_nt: TGCAGTGCCGCGACTAGCGGGAGGGCGGTCGAGACCCAGTACTTC

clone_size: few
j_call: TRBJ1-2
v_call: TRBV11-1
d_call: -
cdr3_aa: CASSPRGQEIYGYTF
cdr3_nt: TGTGCCAGCAGCCCCCGCGGGCAGGAGATCTATGGCTACACCTTC

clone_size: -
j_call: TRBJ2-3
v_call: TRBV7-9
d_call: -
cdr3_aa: CASSSRDFTDTQYF
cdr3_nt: TGTGCCAGCAGCTCTCGGGACTTCACAGATACGCAGTATTTT

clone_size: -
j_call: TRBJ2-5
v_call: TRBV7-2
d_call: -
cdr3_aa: CASSSRHREKRETQYF
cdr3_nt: TGTGCCAGCAGCTCCCGACACAGGGAGAAGCGAGAGACCCAGTACTTC

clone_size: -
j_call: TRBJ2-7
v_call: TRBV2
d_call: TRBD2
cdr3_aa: CASSPTSSYYEQYF
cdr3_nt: TGTGCCAGCAGCCCGACTAGCTCATACTACGAGCAGTACTTC

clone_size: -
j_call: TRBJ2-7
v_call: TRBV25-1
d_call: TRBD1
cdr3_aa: CASGGPGQGAEEQYF
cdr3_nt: TGTGCCAGCGGGGGCCCGGGACAGGGGGCAGAAGAGCAGTACTTC

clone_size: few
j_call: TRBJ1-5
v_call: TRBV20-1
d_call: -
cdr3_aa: CSASPGTNNQPQHF
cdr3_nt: TGCAGTGCTAGCCCCGGGACGAACAATCAGCCCCAGCATTTT

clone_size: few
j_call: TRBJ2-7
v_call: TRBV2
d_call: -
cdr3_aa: CASSSVGVLYEQYF
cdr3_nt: TGTGCCAGCAGTTCCGTTGGGGTACTCTACGAGCAGTACTTC

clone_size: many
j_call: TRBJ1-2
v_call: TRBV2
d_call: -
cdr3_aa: CASSGTPNYGYTF
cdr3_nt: TGTGCCAGCAGTGGGACACCGAACTATGGCTACACCTTC

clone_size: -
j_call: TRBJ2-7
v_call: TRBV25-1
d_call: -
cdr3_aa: CASSDSAGGTYEQYF
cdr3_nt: TGTGCCAGCAGTGATAGTGCCGGGGGTACCTACGAGCAGTACTTC

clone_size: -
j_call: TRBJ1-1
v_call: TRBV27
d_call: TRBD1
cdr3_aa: CASTPGTVNTEAFF
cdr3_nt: TGTGCCAGCACCCCCGGGACAGTGAACACTGAAGCTTTCTTT

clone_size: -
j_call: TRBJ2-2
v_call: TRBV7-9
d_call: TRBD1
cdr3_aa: CASSLRTGGFTGELFF
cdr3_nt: TGTGCCAGCAGCCTCCGGACAGGGGGCTTCACCGGGGAGCTGTTTTTT

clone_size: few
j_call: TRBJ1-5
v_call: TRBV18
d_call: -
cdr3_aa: CASSLGQPYQPQHF
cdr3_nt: TGTGCCAGCTCCCTAGGACAGCCTTATCAGCCCCAGCATTTT

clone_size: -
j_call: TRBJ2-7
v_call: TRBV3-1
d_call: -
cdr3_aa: CASSQVGQSYEQYF
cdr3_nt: TGTGCCAGCAGCCAAGTCGGACAGTCCTACGAGCAGTACTTC

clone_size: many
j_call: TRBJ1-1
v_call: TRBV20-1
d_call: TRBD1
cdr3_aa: CSAPDRGKAFF
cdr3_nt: TGCAGTGCCCCGGACAGGGGAAAAGCTTTCTTT

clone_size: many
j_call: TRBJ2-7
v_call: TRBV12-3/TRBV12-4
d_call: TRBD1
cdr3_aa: CASNTGTGAYEQYF
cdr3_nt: TGTGCCAGCAACACCGGGACAGGGGCCTACGAGCAGTACTTC

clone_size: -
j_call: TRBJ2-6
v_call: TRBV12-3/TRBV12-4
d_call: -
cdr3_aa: CASSYGGARSSGANVLTF
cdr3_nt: TGTGCCAGCAGTTATGGTGGCGCCCGCAGCTCTGGGGCCAACGTCCTGACTTTC

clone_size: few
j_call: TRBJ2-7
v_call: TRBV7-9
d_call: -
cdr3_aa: CASSTTGVSYEQYF
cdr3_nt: TGTGCCAGCAGCACCACAGGAGTCTCCTACGAGCAGTACTTC

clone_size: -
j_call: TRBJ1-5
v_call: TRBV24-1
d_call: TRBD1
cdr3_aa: CATSERRTGDQPQHF
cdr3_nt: TGTGCCACCAGTGAACGGCGGACAGGGGATCAGCCCCAGCATTTT

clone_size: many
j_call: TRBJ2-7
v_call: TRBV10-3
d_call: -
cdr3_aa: CAISESAGDLAEQYF
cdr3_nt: TGTGCCATCAGTGAGTCCGCCGGGGACTTGGCCGAGCAGTACTTC

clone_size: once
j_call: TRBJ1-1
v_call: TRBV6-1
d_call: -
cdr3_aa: CASNGGGRNTEAFF
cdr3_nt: TGTGCCAGCAATGGGGGAGGGAGGAACACTGAAGCTTTCTTT

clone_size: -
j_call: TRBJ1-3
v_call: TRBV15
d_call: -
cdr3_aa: CATSRDRRGNTIYF
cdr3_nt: TGTGCCACCAGCAGAGACAGGCGTGGAAACACCATATATTTT

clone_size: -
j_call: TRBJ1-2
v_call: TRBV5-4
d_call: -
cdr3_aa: CASSRGDGLSSYGFTF
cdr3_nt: TGCGCCAGCAGCCGGGGTGACGGACTTAGTAGCTATGGCTTCACCTTC

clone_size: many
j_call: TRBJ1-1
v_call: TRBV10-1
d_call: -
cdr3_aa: CASRATGHRERTEAFF
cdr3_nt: TGCGCCAGCAGAGCAACAGGGCATCGCGAAAGAACTGAAGCTTTCTTT

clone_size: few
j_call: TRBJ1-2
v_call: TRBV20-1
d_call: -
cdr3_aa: CSARDQQGPKVF
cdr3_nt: TGCAGTGCTAGAGATCAACAGGGCCCGAAAGTCTTC

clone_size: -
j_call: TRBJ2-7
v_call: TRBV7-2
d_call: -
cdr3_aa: CASSLGWAYEQYF
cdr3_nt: TGTGCCAGCAGTTTAGGGTGGGCCTACGAGCAGTACTTC

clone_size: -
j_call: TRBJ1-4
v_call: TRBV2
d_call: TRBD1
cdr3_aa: CASSQVDRGLEKLFF
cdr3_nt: TGTGCCAGCAGCCAAGTCGACAGGGGGTTAGAAAAACTGTTTTTT

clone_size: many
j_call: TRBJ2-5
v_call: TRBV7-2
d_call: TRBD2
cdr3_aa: CASSSGLAGGETQYF
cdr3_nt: TGTGCCAGCAGCTCGGGACTAGCGGGAGGAGAGACCCAGTACTTC

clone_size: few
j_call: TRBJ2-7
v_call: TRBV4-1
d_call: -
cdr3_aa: CASSQDRTVREQYF
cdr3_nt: TGCGCCAGCAGCCAAGATCGGACAGTACGAGAGCAGTACTTC

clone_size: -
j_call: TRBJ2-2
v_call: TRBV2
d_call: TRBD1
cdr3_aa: CASHGNPGQGHYTGELFF
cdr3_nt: TGTGCCTCGCATGGGAACCCGGGACAGGGGCATTACACCGGGGAGCTGTTTTTT

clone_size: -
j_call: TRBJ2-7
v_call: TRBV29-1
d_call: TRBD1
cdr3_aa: CSVGGTGKSYEQYF
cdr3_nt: TGCAGCGTTGGGGGGACAGGGAAGTCCTACGAGCAGTACTTC

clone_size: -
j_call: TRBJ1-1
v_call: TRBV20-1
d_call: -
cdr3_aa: CSAREYTEAFF
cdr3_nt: TGCAGTGCTAGAGAGTACACTGAAGCTTTCTTT

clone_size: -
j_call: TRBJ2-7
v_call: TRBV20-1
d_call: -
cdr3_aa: CSATLARTYEQYF
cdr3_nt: TGCAGTGCTACACTAGCCCGAACCTACGAGCAGTACTTC

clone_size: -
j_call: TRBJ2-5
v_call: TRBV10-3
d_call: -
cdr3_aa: CAISEGGPGETQYF
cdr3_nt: TGTGCCATCAGTGAGGGGGGACCTGGGGAGACCCAGTACTTC

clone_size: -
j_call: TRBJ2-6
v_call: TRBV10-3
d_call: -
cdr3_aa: CASGRYSGANVLTF
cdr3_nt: TGTGCCAGCGGAAGGTACTCTGGGGCCAACGTCCTGACTTTC

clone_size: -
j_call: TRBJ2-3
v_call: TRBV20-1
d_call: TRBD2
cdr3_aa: CSGERLAGGGTQYF
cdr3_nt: TGCAGTGGGGAGCGGCTAGCGGGAGGTGGTACGCAGTATTTT

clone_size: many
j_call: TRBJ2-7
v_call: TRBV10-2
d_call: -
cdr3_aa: CASRGGDYEQYF
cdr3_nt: TGCGCCAGCAGAGGCGGGGACTACGAGCAGTACTTC

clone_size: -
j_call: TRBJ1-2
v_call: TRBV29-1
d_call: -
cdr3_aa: CSVESLGGGYTF
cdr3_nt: TGCAGCGTTGAGTCCCTAGGCGGTGGCTACACCTTC

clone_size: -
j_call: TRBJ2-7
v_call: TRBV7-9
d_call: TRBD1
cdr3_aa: CASSLSGQRQYF
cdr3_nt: TGTGCCAGCAGCTTATCGGGACAGAGGCAGTACTTC

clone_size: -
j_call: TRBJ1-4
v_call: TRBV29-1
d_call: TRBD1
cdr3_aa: CSVAKTGGVEKLFF
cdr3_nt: TGCAGCGTTGCTAAGACAGGGGGCGTTGAAAAACTGTTTTTT

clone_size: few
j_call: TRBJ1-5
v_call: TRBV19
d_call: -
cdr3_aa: CASSMERDHVSNQPQHF
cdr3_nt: TGTGCCAGTAGTATGGAGAGGGACCACGTTAGTAATCAGCCCCAGCATTTT

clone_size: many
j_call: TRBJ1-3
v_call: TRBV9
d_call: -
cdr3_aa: CASSVEDGNTIYF
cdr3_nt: TGTGCCAGCAGCGTTGAGGATGGAAACACCATATATTTT

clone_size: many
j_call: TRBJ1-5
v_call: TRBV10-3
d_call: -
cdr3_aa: CAISETNNREVGHF
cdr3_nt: TGTGCCATCAGTGAGACAAATAACAGGGAGGTGGGGCATTTT

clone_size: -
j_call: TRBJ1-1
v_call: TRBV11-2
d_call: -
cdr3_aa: CASSHKTGSTNTEAFF
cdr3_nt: TGTGCCAGCAGTCATAAAACAGGGTCGACGAACACTGAAGCTTTCTTT

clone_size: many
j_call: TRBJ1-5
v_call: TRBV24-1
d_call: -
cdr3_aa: CASSYSAEGQPQHF
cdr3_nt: TGTGCCAGCAGTTACTCGGCAGAGGGACAGCCCCAGCATTTT